What follows describes a single T cell receptor beta chain. Its antigen remains unknown. Germline values: CDR1 SEHNR, CDR2 FQNEAQ (reference sequence). The CDR3 is 12 residues long. V gave up 5 bases and J gave up 9 bases, with 8 bases separating them. The sample is drawn from a study of T cell repertoires in cytomegalovirus infection. For the study at large: CMV infection and matching HLA type were both indicated by public TCR beta signatures.

Using its own MiXCR run on the reads, TCRdb lists one record per CDR3 protein. The data show roughly 180,000 distinct CDR3 sequences, approximately 18% seen once. Findings and limits, study-wide: HLA-C-restricted CMV-specific TCR beta clonotypes were dominant in the ex vivo response. Accumulated public TCR beta family frequency recognized individuals carrying CMV together with the relevant HLA.

This sequence joins TRBV7-9 and TRBJ1-6; no reliable D call. This clonotype was sampled from a human donor in good health (CMV status not recorded). Some clones in this sample may be carry-over from other donors' samples. The sample comprised CD8+ T cells from PBMCs. CDR3 residues: CASSEDGSPLHF. In nucleotides, the CDR3 is TGTGCCAGCAGCGAGGATGGTTCACCCCTCCACTTT.